One and the same sample provided the 8 T cell receptor beta chains below, sequenced in a study of a mutant IDH1 vaccine in newly diagnosed glioma. Specified time point: week 11, during vaccination. It was 300 ug of mutant IDH1 20-mer peptide that made up each vaccine dose, given with topical imiquimod. Sequenced by immunoSEQ multiplex PCR; TCRdb stores in-frame clones only, minus some. This repertoire shows about 120,000 clones, roughly 77% found once; its top ten account for 5.5%. The antigens these receptors bind are not known. The source material was PBMCs, sampled from a glioma patient whose treatment included an IDH1 peptide vaccine. The source of these receptors is a man between 35 and 55 years old with glioma.

About this clone: One end of the junction is discordant with germline, which a read error may explain. The V call is TRBV7-3, the J call TRBJ2-7, with 7 bases matching TRBD1. The CDR3 has 16 amino acids. Germline-derived CDR1 and CDR2 are SGHTA and FQGTGA. The CDR3 region has the DNA TGTGCCAGCAACTTAAAACACCGGGACAGCTCCTACGAGCAGTACTTC. This gives the protein CASNLKHRDSSYEQYF.

This sequence joins TRBV19 and TRBJ2-2; possible D gene TRBD2, 6 bases. This CDR3 comprises 13 residues. Germline V gene data show CDR1 as LNHDA and CDR2 as SQIVND (reference sequence). Trimming took 3 bases from V and 8 from J, leaving 10 bases between them. The CDR3 nucleotides are TGTGCCAGTAGTATTCGGGGGAAGGGGGAGCTGTTTTTT. It encodes CASSIRGKGELFF.

This clone was seen a single time. The chain has TRBV15 and TRBJ2-1; no clear D gene. V was pared by 0 bases and J by 8 bases, with 8 bases between. Germline values: CDR1 LNHNV, CDR2 YYDKDF (reference sequence). The CDR3 runs 13 residues. The CDR3 here is CATSRDPGDEQFF. CDR3 coding DNA: TGTGCCACCAGCAGAGATCCTGGGGATGAGCAGTTCTTC.

The chain combines TRBV7-2 with TRBJ2-7; TRBD1 aligns across 7 bases. V was clipped by 0 bases and J by 5 bases; unmatched bases: 7. CDR1 and CDR2 (germline): SGHTA, FQGNSA. The length of the CDR3 is 15 residues. CDR3 amino acids: CASSLAPRGLDEQYF. The CDR3 nucleotides are TGTGCCAGCAGCTTAGCCCCCAGGGGGTTAGACGAGCAGTACTTC.

The chain joins TRBV27 to TRBJ2-1; 7 positions match TRBD1. The CDR3 totals 17 residues. The V and J ends lost 0 bases and 8 bases, in that order; junction bases with no gene match: 13. Germline lookup yields CDR1 MNHEY and CDR2 SMNVEV (reference sequence). For the CDR3, the DNA is TGTGCCAGCAGTTTATCTAGACAGGGTGGAAGTCGCGATGAGCAGTTCTTC. Translated, it gives CASSLSRQGGSRDEQFF.

The rearrangement uses TRBV6-1 and TRBJ2-7; D is uncertain. This CDR3 is built from 11 residues. The ends were cut back, 8 bases at V and 3 bases at J, with 8 bases in the middle. Germline lookup yields CDR1 MNHNS and CDR2 SASEGT. CDR3: CASLLGYEQYF. The CDR3 DNA reads as TGTGCCAGCCTCCTCGGCTACGAGCAGTACTTC.

V and J are TRBV15 and TRBJ1-4; D call uncertain. CDR1 and CDR2 (germline): LNHNV, YYDKDF (reference sequence). V shed 5 bases and J shed 0 bases, with 10 bases lying between them. The CDR3 is 15 amino acids. This CDR3 is CATSRNSATNEKLFF. CDR3 DNA: TGTGCCACCAGCCGGAACAGCGCAACTAATGAAAAACTGTTTTTT.

The chain carries TRBV18 and TRBJ1-5; D unclear. Germline V gene sequence: CDR1 KGHSH, CDR2 LQKENI. This CDR3 is built from 14 residues. V was clipped by 2 bases and J by 1 base, with 6 bases between them. In DNA, the CDR3 is TGTGCCAGCTCACCATTGAACAGCAATCAGCCCCAGCATTTT. Translation: CASSPLNSNQPQHF.